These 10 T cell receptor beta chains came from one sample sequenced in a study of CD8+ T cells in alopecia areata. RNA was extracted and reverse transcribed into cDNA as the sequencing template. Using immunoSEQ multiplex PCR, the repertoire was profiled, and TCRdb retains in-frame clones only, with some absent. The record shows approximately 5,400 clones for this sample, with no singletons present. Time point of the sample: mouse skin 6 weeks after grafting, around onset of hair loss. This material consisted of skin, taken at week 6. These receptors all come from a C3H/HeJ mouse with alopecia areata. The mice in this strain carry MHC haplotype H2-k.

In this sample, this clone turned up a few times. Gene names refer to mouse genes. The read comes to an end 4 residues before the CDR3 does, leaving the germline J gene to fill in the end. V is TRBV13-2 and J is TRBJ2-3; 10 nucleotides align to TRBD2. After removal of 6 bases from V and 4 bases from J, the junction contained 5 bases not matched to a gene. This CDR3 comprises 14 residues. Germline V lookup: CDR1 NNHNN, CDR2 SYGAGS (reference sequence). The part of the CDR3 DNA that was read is TGTGCCAGCGCAGGACTGGGGGCCTCAGAA. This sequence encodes CASAGLGASE. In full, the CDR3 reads CASAGLGASETLYF.

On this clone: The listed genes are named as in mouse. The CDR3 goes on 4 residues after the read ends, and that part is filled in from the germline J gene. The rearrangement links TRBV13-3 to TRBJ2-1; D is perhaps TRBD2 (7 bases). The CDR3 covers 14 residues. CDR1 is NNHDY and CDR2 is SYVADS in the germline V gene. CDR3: CASSDGGARAEQFF. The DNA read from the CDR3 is TGTGCCAGCAGTGATGGGGGGGCGAGGGCT.

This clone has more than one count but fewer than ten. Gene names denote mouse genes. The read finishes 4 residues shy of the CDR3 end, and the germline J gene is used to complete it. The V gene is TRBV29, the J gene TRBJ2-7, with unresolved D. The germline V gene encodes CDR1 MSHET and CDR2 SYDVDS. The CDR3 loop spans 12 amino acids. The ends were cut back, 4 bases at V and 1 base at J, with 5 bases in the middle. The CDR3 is CASSSTSYEQYF. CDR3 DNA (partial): TGTGCTAGCAGTTCGACATCCTAT.

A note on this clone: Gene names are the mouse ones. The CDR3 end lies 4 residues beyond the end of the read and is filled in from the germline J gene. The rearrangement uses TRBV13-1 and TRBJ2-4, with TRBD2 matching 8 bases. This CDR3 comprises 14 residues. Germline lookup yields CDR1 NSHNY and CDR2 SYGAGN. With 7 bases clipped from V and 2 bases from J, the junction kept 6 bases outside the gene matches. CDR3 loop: CASSDWGPQNTLYF. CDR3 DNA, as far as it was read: TGTGCCAGCTCCGACTGGGGCCCTCAAAAC.

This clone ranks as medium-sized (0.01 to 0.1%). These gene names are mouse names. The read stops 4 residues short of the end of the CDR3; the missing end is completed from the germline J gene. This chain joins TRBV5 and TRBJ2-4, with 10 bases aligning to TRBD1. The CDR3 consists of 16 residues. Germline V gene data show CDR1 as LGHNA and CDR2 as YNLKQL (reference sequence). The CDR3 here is CASSQDPDRGRNTLYF. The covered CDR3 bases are TGTGCCAGCAGCCAAGATCCAGACAGGGGGCGAAAC.

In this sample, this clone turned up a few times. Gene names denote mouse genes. CDR3 region: CTCSADRTGGRNSPLYF. The part of the CDR3 DNA that was read is TGCACCTGCAGTGCAGATAGGACAGGGGGCCGTAATTCGCCC. The genes are TRBV1 and TRBJ1-6, with 11 nucleotides matching TRBD1. From the germline J gene comes the end of the CDR3, since the read stops 3 residues before it. TRBJ1-6 is treated as an ORF (open reading frame) with a function not yet certain. V lost 0 bases, J lost 6 bases, and 4 bases stayed unmatched. Germline assignment: CDR1 NSQYPW and CDR2 LRSPGD (reference sequence). CDR3 length: 17 amino acids.

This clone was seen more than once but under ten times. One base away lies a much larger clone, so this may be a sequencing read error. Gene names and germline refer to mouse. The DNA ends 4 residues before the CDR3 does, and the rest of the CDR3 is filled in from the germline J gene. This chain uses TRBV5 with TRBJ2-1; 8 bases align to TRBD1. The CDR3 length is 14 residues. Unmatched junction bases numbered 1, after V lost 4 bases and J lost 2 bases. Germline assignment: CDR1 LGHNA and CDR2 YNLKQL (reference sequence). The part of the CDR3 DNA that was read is TGTGCCAGCAGCCCGGGACAGGACTATGCT. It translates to CASSPGQDYA. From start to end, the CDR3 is CASSPGQDYAEQFF.

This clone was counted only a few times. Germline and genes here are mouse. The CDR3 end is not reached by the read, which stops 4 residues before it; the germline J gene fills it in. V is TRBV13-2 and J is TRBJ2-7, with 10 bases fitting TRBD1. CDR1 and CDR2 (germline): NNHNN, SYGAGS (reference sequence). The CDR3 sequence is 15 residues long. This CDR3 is CASGDAGQGEYEQYF. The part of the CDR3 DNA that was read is TGTGCCAGCGGTGATGCCGGACAGGGGGAATAT.

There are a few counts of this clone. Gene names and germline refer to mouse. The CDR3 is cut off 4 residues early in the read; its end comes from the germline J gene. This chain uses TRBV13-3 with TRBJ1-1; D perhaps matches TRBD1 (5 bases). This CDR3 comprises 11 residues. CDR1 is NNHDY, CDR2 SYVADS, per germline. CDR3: CASSEGVEVFF. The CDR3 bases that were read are TGTGCCAGCAGTGAAGGGGTA.

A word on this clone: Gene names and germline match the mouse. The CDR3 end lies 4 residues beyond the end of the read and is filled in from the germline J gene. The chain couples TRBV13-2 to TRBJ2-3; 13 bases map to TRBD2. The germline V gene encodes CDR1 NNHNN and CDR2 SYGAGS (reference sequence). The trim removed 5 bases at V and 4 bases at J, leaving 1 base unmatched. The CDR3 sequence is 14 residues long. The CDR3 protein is CASGGLGGSETLYF. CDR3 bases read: TGTGCCAGCGGGGGACTGGGGGGGTCAGAA.